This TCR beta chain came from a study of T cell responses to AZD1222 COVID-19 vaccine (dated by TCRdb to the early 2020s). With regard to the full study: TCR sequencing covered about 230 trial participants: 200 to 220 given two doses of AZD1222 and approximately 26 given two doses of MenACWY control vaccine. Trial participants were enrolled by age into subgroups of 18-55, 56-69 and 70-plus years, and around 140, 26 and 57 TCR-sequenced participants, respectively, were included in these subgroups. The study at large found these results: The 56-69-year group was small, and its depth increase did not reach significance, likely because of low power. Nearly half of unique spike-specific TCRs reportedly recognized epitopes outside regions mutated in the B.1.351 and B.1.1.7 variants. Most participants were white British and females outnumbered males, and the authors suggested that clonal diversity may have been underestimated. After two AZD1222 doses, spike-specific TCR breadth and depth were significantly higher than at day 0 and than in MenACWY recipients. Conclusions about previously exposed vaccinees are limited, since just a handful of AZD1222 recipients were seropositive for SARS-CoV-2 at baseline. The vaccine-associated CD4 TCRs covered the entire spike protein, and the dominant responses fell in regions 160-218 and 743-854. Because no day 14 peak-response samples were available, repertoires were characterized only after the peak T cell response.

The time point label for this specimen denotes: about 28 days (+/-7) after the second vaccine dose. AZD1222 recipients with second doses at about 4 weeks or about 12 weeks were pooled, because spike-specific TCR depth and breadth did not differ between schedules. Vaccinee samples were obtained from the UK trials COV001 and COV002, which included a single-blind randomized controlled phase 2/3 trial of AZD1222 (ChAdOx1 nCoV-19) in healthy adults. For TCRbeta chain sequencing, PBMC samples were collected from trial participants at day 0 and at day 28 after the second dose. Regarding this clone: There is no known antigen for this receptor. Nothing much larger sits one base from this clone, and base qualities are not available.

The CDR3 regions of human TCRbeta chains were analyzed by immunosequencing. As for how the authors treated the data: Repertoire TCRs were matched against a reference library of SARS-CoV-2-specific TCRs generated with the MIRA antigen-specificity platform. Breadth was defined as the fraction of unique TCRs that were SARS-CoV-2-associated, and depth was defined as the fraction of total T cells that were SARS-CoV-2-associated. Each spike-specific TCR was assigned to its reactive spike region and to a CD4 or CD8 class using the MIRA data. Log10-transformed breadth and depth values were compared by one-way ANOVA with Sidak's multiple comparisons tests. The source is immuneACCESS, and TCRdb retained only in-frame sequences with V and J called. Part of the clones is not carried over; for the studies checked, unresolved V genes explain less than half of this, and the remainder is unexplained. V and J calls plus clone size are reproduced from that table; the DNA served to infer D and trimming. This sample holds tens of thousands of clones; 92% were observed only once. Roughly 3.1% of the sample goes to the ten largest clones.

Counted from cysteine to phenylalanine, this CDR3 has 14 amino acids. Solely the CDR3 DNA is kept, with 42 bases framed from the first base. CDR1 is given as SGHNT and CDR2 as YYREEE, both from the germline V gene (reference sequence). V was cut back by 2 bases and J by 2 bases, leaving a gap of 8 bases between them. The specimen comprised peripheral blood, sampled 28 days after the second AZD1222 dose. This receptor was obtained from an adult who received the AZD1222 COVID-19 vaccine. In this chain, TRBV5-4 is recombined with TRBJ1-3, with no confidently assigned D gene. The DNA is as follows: TGTGCCAGCAGCTTAGAGGGAACTGGAAACACCATATATTTT. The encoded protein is CASSLEGTGNTIYF.